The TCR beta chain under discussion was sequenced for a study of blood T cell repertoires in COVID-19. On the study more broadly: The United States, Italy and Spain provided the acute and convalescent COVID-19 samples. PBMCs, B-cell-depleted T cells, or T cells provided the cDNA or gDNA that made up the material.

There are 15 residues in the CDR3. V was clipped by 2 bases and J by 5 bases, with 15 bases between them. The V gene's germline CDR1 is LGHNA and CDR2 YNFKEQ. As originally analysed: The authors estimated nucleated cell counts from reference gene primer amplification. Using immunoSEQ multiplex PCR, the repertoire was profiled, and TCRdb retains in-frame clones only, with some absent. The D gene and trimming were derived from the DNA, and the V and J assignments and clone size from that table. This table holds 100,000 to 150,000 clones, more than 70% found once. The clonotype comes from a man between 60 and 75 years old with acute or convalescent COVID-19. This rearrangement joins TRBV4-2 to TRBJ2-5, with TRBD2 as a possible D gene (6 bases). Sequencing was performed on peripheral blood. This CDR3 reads CASSQPGLPSETQYF. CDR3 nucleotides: TGTGCCAGCAGCCAACCAGGACTACCGTCGGAGACCCAGTACTTC.